A selection of T cell receptor beta chains follows, all from one sample in a study of CD8 T cells in Susac syndrome. One entry per CDR3 protein, called by TCRdb with MiXCR from the immunoSEQ multiplex PCR reads. The sample carries around 150,000 distinct CDR3 sequences, around 93% recorded once. The sequenced sample consisted of CD8+ T cells from PBMCs. The receptors shown here come from a human donor with Susac syndrome. Both conserved end residues are part of each CDR3. The order of the fields is V gene, D gene, clone size, J gene, CDR3 protein, CDR3 DNA. The D gene is left open where the match is weak. Size values are once, few and many counts, or a class for expanded clones, and some rows have none.

TRBV25-1	TRBD2	NA	TRBJ2-7	CASSARDYNYEQYF	TGTGCCAGCAGTGCCCGGGACTACAACTACGAGCAGTACTTC
TRBV20-1	NA	NA	TRBJ2-2	CSALNTGELFF	TGCAGTGCTTTGAACACCGGGGAGCTGTTTTTT
TRBV9	NA	once	TRBJ2-3	CASSVEGVDTQYF	TGTGCCAGCAGCGTAGAGGGAGTAGATACGCAGTATTTT
TRBV27	NA	NA	TRBJ2-7	CATRGGTYEQYF	TGTGCCACCAGGGGGGGTACCTACGAGCAGTACTTC
TRBV5-1	NA	NA	TRBJ2-5	CASSSSDSQTETQYF	TGCGCCAGCAGCTCCAGCGACAGCCAGACGGAGACCCAGTACTTC
TRBV20-1	NA	NA	TRBJ2-3	CSARRELDTQYF	TGCAGTGCTAGGAGGGAGTTAGATACGCAGTATTTT
TRBV19	NA	NA	TRBJ2-3	CASSGEGTQYF	TGTGCCAGTAGCGGGGAAGGTACGCAGTATTTT
TRBV18	NA	NA	TRBJ1-6	CASSPRSCRRGAPLHF	TGTGCCAGCTCACCCCGATCCTGCCGCAGGGGTGCACCCCTCCACTTT
TRBV6-5	NA	NA	TRBJ1-1	CASSYSENTEAFF	TGTGCCAGCAGTTACTCGGAGAACACTGAAGCTTTCTTT
TRBV7-9	NA	NA	TRBJ2-3	CASSSAGRRVGDTQYF	TGTGCCAGCAGTTCGGCCGGTCGTCGTGTTGGCGATACGCAGTATTTT
TRBV3-1	TRBD2	NA	TRBJ2-7	CASSHAGTSGRLDYEQYF	TGTGCCAGCAGCCACGCCGGGACTAGCGGGAGATTAGACTACGAGCAGTACTTC
TRBV4-1	TRBD2	NA	TRBJ2-7	CASSQTGTSSYEQYF	TGCGCCAGCAGCCAAACCGGGACTAGCTCCTACGAGCAGTACTTC
TRBV14	NA	NA	TRBJ2-6	CASSPWGPGANVLTF	TGTGCCAGCAGCCCCTGGGGACCTGGGGCCAACGTCCTGACTTTC
TRBV28	TRBD2	NA	TRBJ2-7	CASSSATSGFYSYEQYF	TGTGCCAGCAGTTCCGCTACTAGCGGCTTTTACTCCTACGAGCAGTACTTC
TRBV12-3/TRBV12-4	NA	NA	TRBJ2-2	CASSSRPGELFF	TGTGCCAGCAGTTCACGCCCCGGGGAGCTGTTTTTT
TRBV13	NA	NA	TRBJ2-6	CASSSGLSRVTPTSGANVLTF	TGTGCCAGCAGCTCGGGTCTGTCGAGGGTTACCCCTACTTCTGGGGCCAACGTCCTGACTTTC
TRBV6-5	TRBD2	NA	TRBJ2-3	CASSYETSGNTDTQYF	TGTGCCAGCAGTTACGAGACTAGCGGAAACACAGATACGCAGTATTTT
TRBV29-1	NA	NA	TRBJ1-3	CSVRHPDSGNTIYF	TGCAGCGTTCGTCATCCGGACTCTGGAAACACCATATATTTT
TRBV27	TRBD2	NA	TRBJ2-6	CASRTIAGNSGANVLTF	TGTGCCAGCAGGACTATAGCGGGTAACTCTGGGGCCAACGTCCTGACTTTC
TRBV5-4	NA	few	TRBJ1-1	CASSLGWGTEAFF	TGTGCCAGCAGCTTGGGGTGGGGCACTGAAGCTTTCTTT
TRBV28	NA	NA	TRBJ2-5	CASTHRWGQETQYF	TGTGCCAGCACCCACAGGTGGGGCCAAGAGACCCAGTACTTC
TRBV27	TRBD2	NA	TRBJ2-7	CASSLLTGGSYEQYF	TGTGCCAGCAGTTTGTTAACGGGAGGGTCCTACGAGCAGTACTTC
TRBV28	NA	NA	TRBJ2-1	CASSDLSNEQFF	TGTGCCAGCAGCGATTTGAGCAATGAGCAGTTCTTC
TRBV15	TRBD2	NA	TRBJ2-7	CATSRDPGTRAYEQYF	TGTGCCACCAGCAGAGACCCCGGGACTAGGGCCTACGAGCAGTACTTC
TRBV5-1	NA	NA	TRBJ2-7	CASSLNDFYEQYF	TGCGCCAGCAGCTTGAACGATTTTTACGAGCAGTACTTC
TRBV7-9	TRBD1	NA	TRBJ1-2	CASSGRDRAHYGYTF	TGTGCCAGCAGCGGCCGGGACAGGGCCCACTATGGCTACACCTTC
TRBV27	NA	NA	TRBJ2-2	CASSLLGGANTGELFF	TGTGCCAGCAGTTTATTGGGGGGAGCGAACACCGGGGAGCTGTTTTTT
TRBV5-1	NA	NA	TRBJ2-2	CASVVGSDWPGELFF	TGCGCCAGCGTCGTCGGGTCCGACTGGCCCGGGGAGCTGTTTTTT
TRBV30	NA	NA	TRBJ2-7	CAWSVGFGDPQAYEQYF	TGTGCCTGGAGTGTAGGTTTTGGGGACCCTCAAGCCTACGAGCAGTACTTC
TRBV15	NA	NA	TRBJ1-5	CATDGEGVRQPQHF	TGTGCCACCGATGGGGAGGGGGTGAGGCAGCCCCAGCATTTT
TRBV7-3	TRBD2	NA	TRBJ2-3	CASSLVGVWEGRTDTQYF	TGTGCCAGCAGCTTAGTAGGAGTTTGGGAGGGCCGCACAGATACGCAGTATTTT
TRBV19	TRBD1	NA	TRBJ2-7	CASSIVDRGHEQYF	TGTGCCAGTAGTATAGTGGACAGGGGCCACGAGCAGTACTTC
TRBV20-1	TRBD2	NA	TRBJ2-1	CSVGHPGLAYNEQFF	TGCAGTGTTGGGCACCCGGGACTAGCGTACAATGAGCAGTTCTTC